This note documents a single T cell receptor beta chain sequence. No cognate antigen has been identified for it. The record has no base qualities; no much larger clone is one base away. This record belongs to a study of T cells in Graves' hyperthyroidism and ophthalmopathy (dated by TCRdb to the late 2010s). Background on the whole study: Peripheral blood samples were taken at initial diagnosis, before any treatment was given. In addition, the study compared T-cell repertoires in thyroid tissue and in blood from roughly 6 Graves' hyperthyroidism patients. For training and testing, the roughly 93 patients in the discovery cohort were randomly divided in a 7:3 ratio. Prospective prediction of ophthalmopathy was tested in an independent validation cohort consisting of fewer than 20 hyperthyroidism patients and around 17 patients who later progressed to ophthalmopathy. TCR Vbeta CDR3 sequencing of some 140 peripheral blood samples (43 ophthalmopathy, under 80 hyperthyroidism and some 17 progressor patients) is reported in the paper. To identify distinguishing TCR V-J signatures, a discovery cohort of some 100 patients was used, comprising 43 with Graves' ophthalmopathy and around 60 with stable Graves' hyperthyroidism. After blood sampling, hyperthyroidism patients were treated with methimazole at a starting dose of 30 mg daily, and ophthalmopathy patients were treated with high-dose intravenous methylprednisolone.

Here is what the overall study found, with its caveats: No statistical method was used to set the sample size in advance, and investigators knew the group allocation. Most expanded thyroid clonotypes (frequency above 0.001) were also detected in blood, suggesting blood repertoires may reflect thyroid immune responses. In validation, the model predicted progression to ophthalmopathy a median of about 6.8 months before onset, with approximately 71% sensitivity and about 75% specificity. A 13 V-J signature model separated ophthalmopathy from stable hyperthyroidism, with roughly 88% sensitivity and 81% to 83% specificity in cross-validation and 80%/75% in testing.

TCR beta CDR3 regions were amplified from RNA transcripts. The first round of RT-PCR for the TCR CDR3 was performed with the HTBI primer set and the Qiagen OneStep RT-PCR kit. A second multiplex PCR round built the libraries, followed by size selection and purification. Libraries were sequenced paired-end with 100 bp reads on an Illumina HiSeq2000. Per the source publication's procedure: SOAPnuke was used to process the raw data, throwing out any read that contained adapters or uncalled bases, had a mean Phred below 15, or lacked an exact constant-primer or identifier match. COPE v1.2.5 was used to merge the high-quality paired reads, and each unique nucleotide sequence was defined as a clonotype. Clonotypes were aligned to IMGT TRBV, TRBD and TRBJ reference segments using MiTCR v1.1. The analysis was restricted to V-J combinations with a frequency above 0.0001, which together covered 99.2% of the repertoires. A TCS score was defined as the ratio between F50 (clonal expansion) and ExV (chaos), using BLOSUM62-based TCRdist between CDR3 peptides within each V-J. Welch's t-statistics and random forest reduced roughly 530 V-J features to about 13, which were used in a naive Bayes classifier (R e1071). The similarity between thyroid and blood repertoires was quantified using the Morisita-Horn index. Clones were called with MiXCR by TCRdb after fastp trimmed the public reads at Q25, and only in-frame beta chains were retained. CDR3 protein duplicates are merged, each entry listing the most common genes and DNA. TCRdb's processing, not the study's, gives the V and J calls here. The sample profile shows around 720,000 distinct CDR3 sequences; roughly a third of them were found once. The top ten clonotypes cover around 29% of the sample.

A patient counted as having stable Graves' hyperthyroidism if no progression to ophthalmopathy occurred over 18 months of follow-up. The hyperthyroidism patients were between 18 and 65 years old and newly diagnosed, with a disease duration of less than 2 months. Patients with uncontrolled infections, other autoimmune diseases, pregnancy or lactation were excluded. Diagnoses were based on clinical symptoms, serum thyroxine and TRAb, thyroid ultrasound and orbital computed tomography. PBMCs were separated from roughly 9.3 ml of fresh peripheral blood using Ficoll-Paque density gradient centrifugation. Total RNA was extracted using Trizol reagent, and RNA quality was assessed on an Agilent 2100 Bioanalyzer. This clonotype originated in a woman aged 40 to 50 with Graves' hyperthyroidism. The sequencing sample was made of blood.

The sequenced DNA: TGTGCCAGCAGAAGGCCGAGCGGAACCTACGAGCAGTACTTC. It translates as CASRRPSGTYEQYF. The chain links TRBV7-2 with TRBJ2-7, and perhaps TRBD2 as D gene, on 5 matching bases. Including cysteine and phenylalanine, the CDR3 has 14 amino acids. Just CDR3 DNA is preserved here, 42 bases in frame from base 1. Per the germline V gene, SGHTA is the CDR1 and FQGNSA is the CDR2. The germline ends are 14 bases apart after V is trimmed by 6 bases and J by 2 bases.